This entry lists 17 T cell receptor beta chains sequenced from one sample in a study of blood T cells in healthy people across ages. A sample-barcoded 5' primer and a J-beta primer mix were used in a second PCR of about 7 to 11 cycles. Each CDR3 protein gets one entry after TCRdb re-called the 5' RACE reads with MiXCR. The data contain approximately 730,000 distinct CDR3 sequences, roughly 50% of them seen just once; the ten biggest clones take up roughly two fifths. The sample comprised blood. The receptors shown here come from an elderly man in good health.

The chain uses TRBV4-2 and TRBJ2-1, with 9 bases lining up with TRBD2. V shed 4 bases and J 7 bases; nucleotides not matched to a gene: 8. Germline loops: CDR1 LGHNA, CDR2 YNFKEQ. The CDR3 consists of 15 residues. This chain's CDR3 is CASSRRLADGNEQFF. DNA of the CDR3: TGTGCCAGCAGCCGACGACTAGCGGACGGAAATGAGCAGTTCTTC.

This chain links TRBV7-3 with TRBJ2-2, with D hard to call. From germline, CDR1 is SGHTA and CDR2 FQGTGA. There are 14 residues in the CDR3. The V gene lost 2 bases and the J gene lost 1 base, with 5 bases spanning the gap. As DNA, the CDR3 is TGTGCCAGCAGCTTAGAAGGGAACACCGGGGAGCTGTTTTTT. Translated: CASSLEGNTGELFF.

The chain employs TRBV6-5 and TRBJ1-2; possibly TRBD1 for D (5 bases). Germline V gene data show CDR1 as MNHEY and CDR2 as SVGAGI. Deletions cut 6 bases from V and 8 bases from J, with 13 bases between. This CDR3 region has 12 residues. The CDR3 coding sequence is TGTGCCAGCAGCAACGGGGGGAACGGCTACACCTTC. The encoded protein is CASSNGGNGYTF.

The J gene is TRBJ1-4, the V gene TRBV29-1; tentatively, D is TRBD1 (6 bases). The CDR3 length is 13 residues. Germline CDR1 SQVTM, CDR2 ANQGSEA. Trimming removed 6 bases at V and 8 bases at J, with 16 bases between. CDR3 in DNA: TGCAGCGTCTACAGGGAGGGCCGGGAAAAACTGTTTTTT. Its translation: CSVYREGREKLFF.

This clonotype was counted a few times. The rearrangement joins TRBV6-5 to TRBJ2-1; D call uncertain. The ends were cut back, 0 bases at V and 0 bases at J, with 12 bases in the middle. This CDR3 has 17 residues. The germline V gene encodes CDR1 MNHEY and CDR2 SVGAGI. CDR3 residues: CASSYSRSPSSYNEQFF. The CDR3 DNA follows: TGTGCCAGCAGTTACTCGAGGAGTCCAAGCTCCTACAATGAGCAGTTCTTC.

This chain uses TRBV7-9 with TRBJ2-4; weak D call: TRBD2 (7 bases). Per germline, CDR1 SEHNR and CDR2 FQNEAQ (reference sequence). V shed 1 base and J shed 2 bases, with 15 bases lying between them. CDR3 length equals 17 residues. The CDR3 DNA follows: TGTGCCAGCAGCTTAGGTCGGGGAGGGGACACCAAAAACATTCAGTACTTC. Its protein is CASSLGRGGDTKNIQYF.

The gene calls are TRBV7-2 and TRBJ2-5; no firm D call. Germline V gene data show CDR1 as SGHTA and CDR2 as FQGNSA. The CDR3 is 15 residues long. The germline V and J ends were trimmed by 1 base and 5 bases, with 14 bases remaining between them. The CDR3 DNA reads TGTGCCAGCAGCTTAGAGTTTGCCCCTTGGGAGACCCAGTACTTC. Protein: CASSLEFAPWETQYF. Combining the CDR3 with reference TRBV7-2 and TRBJ2-5 gives the whole variable domain GAGVSQSPSNKVTEKGKDVELRCDPISGHTALYWYRQSLGQGLEFLIYFQGNSAPDKSGLPSDRFSAERTGGSVSTLTIQRTQQEDSAVYLCASSLEFAPWETQYFGPGTRLLVL.

This chain links TRBV12-5 with TRBJ2-2; TRBD2 aligns across 7 bases. From germline, CDR1 is LGHNT and CDR2 FRNRAP. The CDR3 is 14 residues long. With V trimmed by 6 bases and J by 1 base, 2 bases remained unmatched. CDR3 in amino acids: CASGAGVNTGELFF. The CDR3 bases are TGTGCTAGTGGGGCGGGGGTGAACACCGGGGAGCTGTTTTTT.

The chain employs TRBV29-1 and TRBJ2-5; 9 positions agree with TRBD1. The V gene end was trimmed by 7 bases and the J gene end by 13 bases; junction bases not matched to a gene: 13. This CDR3 region has 12 residues. From germline, CDR1 is SQVTM and CDR2 ANQGSEA. The CDR3 nucleotides read TGCAGCGCTAGGACAGGGGACAATGAGCGGTACTTC. Protein: CSARTGDNERYF.

This clonotype was seen more than once but under ten times. The V call is TRBV20-1, the J call TRBJ1-5, with D possibly TRBD1 on 5 matching bases. Between the trimmed V and J ends, which lost 3 bases and 4 bases, there was a span of 10 bases. This CDR3 is built from 13 residues. Germline V CDR1 and CDR2: DFQATT, SNEGSKA (reference sequence). Here the CDR3 reads CSASLGDNQPQHF. CDR3 in DNA: TGCAGTGCTAGTCTAGGGGATAATCAGCCCCAGCATTTT.

The chain employs TRBV6-6 and TRBJ2-5; possibly TRBD1 for D (5 bases). Trimming pared 4 bases from V and 4 bases from J, leaving 16 bases between. The CDR3 length is 15 residues. Looked up from germline, CDR1 is MNHNY and CDR2 is SVGAGI (reference sequence). The CDR3 DNA follows: TGTGCCAGCAGTTCACGAACAAGGGGCGGAGAGACCCAGTACTTC. Its translation is CASSSRTRGGETQYF.

In its sample, this clonotype was seen a few times. CDR3 nucleotides: TGCAGTGCTCCGAGACAGCAAGAGACCCAGTACTTC. Translation: CSAPRQQETQYF. The rearrangement links TRBV20-1 to TRBJ2-4; TRBD1 is a possible D gene (5 bases). TRBJ2-5 explains the end of the DNA better; the J call may be wrong. The CDR3 sequence is 12 residues long. The germline V gene encodes CDR1 DFQATT and CDR2 SNEGSKA (reference sequence).

This clonotype has a handful of counts. The CDR3 DNA follows: TGTGCCAGCATCCCCTTCCTAGGGAACAATGAGCAGTTCTTC. Its translation is CASIPFLGNNEQFF. The gene calls are TRBV12-3 or TRBV12-4 and TRBJ2-1, with D unresolved. This CDR3 comprises 14 residues. The germline V and J ends were trimmed by 7 bases and 5 bases, with 15 bases remaining between them.

This clonotype was detected a few times. V and J are TRBV7-9 and TRBJ1-6; no reliable D call. Germline V lookup: CDR1 SEHNR, CDR2 FQNEAQ (reference sequence). With 2 bases removed from V and 7 bases from J, the gap between germline ends came to 9 bases. The CDR3 is made up of 14 amino acids. The CDR3 reads CASSLRTDNSPLHF. The DNA for the CDR3 is TGTGCCAGCAGCTTAAGGACCGACAATTCACCCCTCCACTTT.

The chain joins TRBV20-1 to TRBJ1-2; D perhaps matches TRBD1 (6 bases). Germline CDR1 reads DFQATT; CDR2 reads SNEGSKA (reference sequence). CDR3 length: 15 amino acids. Trimming took 4 bases from V and 8 from J, leaving 23 bases between them. CDR3 bases: TGCAGTGCTACCTTCAGGGGCGGAGGTATTGGCGGCTACACCTTC. Amino acid sequence: CSATFRGGGIGGYTF.

The rearrangement uses TRBV5-1 and TRBJ1-5, with 8 bases fitting TRBD1. The V segment lost 4 bases and the J segment 2 bases; nucleotides outside the gene matches: 14. This CDR3 spans 18 amino acids. The germline gives CDR1 SGHRS, CDR2 YFSETQ. The CDR3 loop reads CASSPGRTGFGGNQPQHF. CDR3 sequence (DNA): TGCGCCAGCAGCCCCGGAAGGACAGGGTTCGGCGGCAATCAGCCCCAGCATTTT. Drawing the rest from reference TRBV5-1 and TRBJ1-5, the complete variable domain is KAGVTQTPRYLIKTRGQQVTLSCSPISGHRSVSWYQQTPGQGLQFLFEYFSETQRNKGNFPGRFSGRQFSNSRSEMNVSTLELGDSALYLCASSPGRTGFGGNQPQHFGDGTRLSIL.

V gene TRBV5-1 combines with J gene TRBJ2-4; D is unresolved. The DNA end favors TRBJ2-7, so the J call may be wrong. The length of the CDR3 is 15 residues. Germline loops: CDR1 SGHRS, CDR2 YFSETQ. The CDR3 region is CASSLIGGISYEQYF. CDR3 in DNA: TGCGCCAGCAGCTTGATCGGCGGCATCTCCTACGAGCAGTACTTC.